Each of the 8 T cell receptor beta chains below was sequenced from the same sample in a study of T-cell reconstitution after alpha-beta-depleted transplantation in children. During its preparation, the TCRbeta library received unique molecular identifiers. Each CDR3 protein is one row after TCRdb ran MiXCR on the PCR reads. The sample consists of a few hundred thousand distinct CDR3 sequences, over 9% of them appearing once. Here the sequenced sample was PBMCs from the stem cell graft donor, taken from the stem cell graft. All receptors derive from a human donor who donated a stem cell graft to a child with acute lymphoblastic leukemia.

In this sample, this clonotype turned up many times. The V and J genes are TRBV20-1 and TRBJ2-1; 11 bases are shared with TRBD2. Germline V gives CDR1 DFQATT, CDR2 SNEGSKA (reference sequence). V lost 5 bases to trimming and J lost 10 bases; unmatched junction nucleotides: 10. The CDR3 totals 14 residues. This chain's CDR3 is CSAVHGTSGREQFF. The CDR3 DNA is TGCAGTGCTGTCCACGGGACTAGCGGACGAGAGCAGTTCTTC.

This clonotype turned up a few times. The chain employs TRBV4-1 and TRBJ2-2, with 9 bases fitting TRBD1. The germline gives CDR1 MGHRA, CDR2 YSYEKL. V was pared by 3 bases and J by 4 bases, with 3 bases of the junction left unmatched. CDR3 length: 15 residues. This CDR3 is CASSQGQGVTGELFF. The CDR3 DNA reads TGCGCCAGCAGCCAGGGACAGGGAGTCACCGGGGAGCTGTTTTTT.

This chain uses TRBV7-3 with TRBJ2-3; D unresolved. The CDR3 has 13 amino acids. The ends were cut back, 0 bases at V and 5 bases at J, with 6 bases in the middle. Germline lookup yields CDR1 SGHTA and CDR2 FQGTGA. CDR3 loop: CASSLTMGDTQYF. The CDR3 nucleotides read TGTGCCAGCAGCTTAACAATGGGAGATACGCAGTATTTT.

In nucleotides, the CDR3 is TGTGCCAGCAGCTTATTCTGGCGGGAGGGCCGAGAGACCCAGTACTTC. Its translation: CASSLFWREGRETQYF. The rearrangement uses TRBV7-2 and TRBJ2-5; TRBD2 aligns across 9 bases. Germline V gene data show CDR1 as SGHTA and CDR2 as FQGNSA. The V gene end was trimmed by 2 bases and the J gene end by 4 bases; junction bases not matched to a gene: 8. The CDR3 spans 16 residues.

CDR3 in amino acids: CASSSSGTGPYEQYF. The DNA of the CDR3 is TGTGCCAGCAGCTCTTCCGGGACAGGGCCGTACGAGCAGTACTTC. The chain has TRBV7-2 and TRBJ2-7; 9 nucleotides line up with TRBD1. The length of the CDR3 is 15 residues. CDR1 and CDR2 (germline): SGHTA, FQGNSA. V lost 4 bases, J lost 4 bases, and 8 bases stayed unmatched.

The chain is built from TRBV12-3 or TRBV12-4 and TRBJ2-2; possible D gene TRBD1, 5 bases. The V end was cut by 3 bases, the J end by 7 bases, with 18 bases between. The CDR3 extends over 16 amino acids. CDR3 region: CASSFPRARSGGELFF. CDR3 in DNA: TGTGCCAGCAGTTTTCCCAGGGCTCGGAGTGGCGGGGAGCTGTTTTTT.

This clonotype was counted only a few times. An end of the junction differs from the germline gene, which may be a read error. The V call is TRBV5-1, the J call TRBJ2-3; maybe TRBD2 (6 bases). The CDR3 is 18 residues long. Germline V gene lookup returns CDR1 SGHRS and CDR2 YFSETQ. Here the CDR3 DNA reads TGCGCCAGCAACTTGGAGGGTTACGGGAATCCCCGCACAGATACGCAGTATTTT. Its protein is CASNLEGYGNPRTDTQYF. Variable domain in full (rest from reference TRBV5-1 and TRBJ2-3): KAGVTQTPRYLIKTRGQQVTLSCSPISGHRSVSWYQQTPGQGLQFLFEYFSETQRNKGNFPGRFSGRQFSNSRSEMNVSTLELGDSALYLCASNLEGYGNPRTDTQYFGPGTRLTVL.

The chain recombines TRBV7-2 with TRBJ2-6; D uncertain. The CDR3 covers 15 residues. Trimming took off 6 bases at V and 4 bases at J, with 13 bases between the two ends. Germline-derived CDR1 and CDR2 are SGHTA and FQGNSA. CDR3: CASRPWAVGANVLTF. The CDR3 DNA follows: TGTGCCAGCAGGCCCTGGGCTGTGGGGGCCAACGTCCTGACTTTC.